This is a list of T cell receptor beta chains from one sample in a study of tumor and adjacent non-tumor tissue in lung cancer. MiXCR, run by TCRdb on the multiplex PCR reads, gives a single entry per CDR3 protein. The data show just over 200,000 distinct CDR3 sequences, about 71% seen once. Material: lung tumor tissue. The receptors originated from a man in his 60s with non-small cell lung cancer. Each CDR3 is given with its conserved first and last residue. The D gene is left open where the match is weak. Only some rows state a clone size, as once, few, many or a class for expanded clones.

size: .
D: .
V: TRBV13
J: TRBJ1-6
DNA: TGTGCCTGCGGTCAAAAAACTTACAGGGTGGGCAATTCACCCCTCCACTTT
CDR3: CACGQKTYRVGNSPLHF

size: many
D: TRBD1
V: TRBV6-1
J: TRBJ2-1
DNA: TGTGCCAACTCAGACAGGGGTGCGGGTGAGCAGTTCTTC
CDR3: CANSDRGAGEQFF

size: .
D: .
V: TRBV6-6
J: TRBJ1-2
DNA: TGTGTCAGCAGTTACTCGGAAAGGGGAGGCTACACCTTC
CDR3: CVSSYSERGGYTF

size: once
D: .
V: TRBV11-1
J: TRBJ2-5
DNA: TGTGCCAGCAACCTCGACAGGCTAAAAGAGGCCCAGTACTTC
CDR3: CASNLDRLKEAQYF

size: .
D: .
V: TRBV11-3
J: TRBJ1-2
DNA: TGTACCAGCACCAAGCGACATGGGGTCGGCTACACCTTC
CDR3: CTSTKRHGVGYTF

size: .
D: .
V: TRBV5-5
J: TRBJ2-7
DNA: TGTGCCAGCAGCTCGACTGGGGGGGCGAGCTCATACGAGCACTACTTC
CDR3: CASSSTGGASSYEHYF

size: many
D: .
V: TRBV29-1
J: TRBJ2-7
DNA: TGCAGCGTTGAAAGGGGGGACAGTTCCTACGAGCAGTACTTC
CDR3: CSVERGDSSYEQYF

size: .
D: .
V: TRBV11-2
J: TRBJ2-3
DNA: TGTGCCGGCAGCTTAGATCCCCTAGAAGTCGGAGGCCACACAGATACGCAGTATTTT
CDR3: CAGSLDPLEVGGHTDTQYF

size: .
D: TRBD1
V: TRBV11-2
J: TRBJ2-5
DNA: TGTGCCAGCAGCTTAATGGCACAGGGGGTCAAAGAGACCCAGTACTTC
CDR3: CASSLMAQGVKETQYF

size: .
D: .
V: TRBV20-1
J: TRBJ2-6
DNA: TGCAGTGCTAGCGGCCTGGACAGTGGACTCTATGGGGCCAACGTCCTGACTTTC
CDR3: CSASGLDSGLYGANVLTF

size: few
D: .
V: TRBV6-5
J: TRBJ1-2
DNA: TGTGCCAGCAGGGCCAGGGCGAGTGGCTACACCTTC
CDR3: CASRARASGYTF

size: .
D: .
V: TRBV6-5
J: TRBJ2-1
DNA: TGTGCCAGCAGTTACTGTCCGGGACTGGGCTTTGAGCAGTTCTTC
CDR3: CASSYCPGLGFEQFF

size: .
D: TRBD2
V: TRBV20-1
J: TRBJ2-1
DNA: TGCAGTGCTAAAACGGGGGGGTACAATGAGCAGTTCTTC
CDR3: CSAKTGGYNEQFF

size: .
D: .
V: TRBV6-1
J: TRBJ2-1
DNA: TGTGCCAACAGTGAAACTGGGGGCGCGGGGAATGAGCAGTTCTTC
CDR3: CANSETGGAGNEQFF

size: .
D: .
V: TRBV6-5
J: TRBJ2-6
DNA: .
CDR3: CASSYFGSGANVLAF

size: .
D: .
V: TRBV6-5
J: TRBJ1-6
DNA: TGTACCAGCAGTTACTTCAGGGGCAATTCACTCCTCCACTTT
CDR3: CTSSYFRGNSLLHF

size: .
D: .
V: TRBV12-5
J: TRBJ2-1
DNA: TGTGCTAGTGGATTGCGCAATCGCCGTGAGCAGTTCTTC
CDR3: CASGLRNRREQFF

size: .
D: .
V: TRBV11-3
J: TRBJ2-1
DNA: TGTGCTAGCAGCCCCGCCCGGCGGAGCTCCTACAATGGGCAGTTCTTC
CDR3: CASSPARRSSYNGQFF

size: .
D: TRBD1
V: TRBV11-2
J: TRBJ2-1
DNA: TGTGCCAGTAACTTAGGGGACAGTGAGCAGTTCTTC
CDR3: CASNLGDSEQFF

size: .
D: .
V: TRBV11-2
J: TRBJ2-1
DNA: TGTGCCAGCAGCTCCACTGGCGGGGGCTGGTATGAGCAGTTCTTC
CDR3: CASSSTGGGWYEQFF

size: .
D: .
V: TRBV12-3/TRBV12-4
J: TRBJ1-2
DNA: TGTGTCAGCACCTTAGGGGGGACGCGTGGCTACACCTTC
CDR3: CVSTLGGTRGYTF